This T cell receptor beta chain was sequenced for a study of blood T cell repertoires in COVID-19. Study-wide context: Sample material is recorded as cDNA or gDNA derived from T cells, B-cell-depleted T cells, or PBMCs.

The CDR3 length is 13 residues. Germline V CDR1 and CDR2: MDHEN, SYDVKM. J lost 2 bases, V lost 7 bases, and 5 bases had no gene match. There are a few counts of this clone. Original processing methods: Researchers report that nucleated cell counts were estimated from reference gene primer amplification. Sequencing was performed with immunoSEQ multiplex PCR; in TCRdb, only in-frame clones are kept and a portion is missing. For V, J and clone size, that table is used; D and trimming come from the DNA. The sample shows fewer than 110,000 clones, 89% of them seen only once. The sample consisted of peripheral blood. The chain combines TRBV28 with TRBJ2-7, with 7 nucleotides matching TRBD1. The sequence came from a woman in her fifties or sixties with acute or convalescent COVID-19. This CDR3 reads CASTGTATYEQYF. The CDR3 DNA is TGTGCCAGCACCGGGACAGCGACCTACGAGCAGTACTTC. The full variable domain, rest sourced from reference TRBV28 and TRBJ2-7, is DVKVTQSSRYLVKRTGEKVFLECVQDMDHENMFWYRQDPGLGLRLIYFSYDVKMKEKGDIPEGYSVSREKKERFSLILESASTNQTSMYLCASTGTATYEQYFGPGTRLTVT.